The 14 T cell receptor beta chains listed next were all sequenced from one sample in a study of beta chain features in type 1 diabetes. All of the isolated RNA was reverse transcribed, so expressed TCRB transcripts were sequenced. Here immunoSEQ multiplex PCR was the method, and the copy in TCRdb shows in-frame clones only, minus some. The data hold about 360,000 clones, with roughly 13% observed a single time. Sequenced sample: naive CD4+ T cells from blood. The receptors shown here come from a man between 18 and 29 years old in good health.

This clone showed up just a few times. The chain has TRBV28 and TRBJ2-1; 11 bases map to TRBD1. Trimming took 1 base from V and 6 from J; bases not matched to a gene: 5. From germline, CDR1 is MDHEN and CDR2 SYDVKM. The CDR3 totals 16 residues. Here the CDR3 DNA reads TGTGCCAGCAGTTTATCCTACGGGACAGGGGGCAATGAGCAGTTCTTC. As protein: CASSLSYGTGGNEQFF.

The J gene is TRBJ2-5, the V gene TRBV5-1; the match to TRBD2 covers 10 bases. This CDR3 region has 16 residues. The germline V gene has CDR1 SGHRS and CDR2 YFSETQ. J was trimmed by 4 bases and V by 4 bases; bases with no gene match: 10. The CDR3 coding sequence is TGCGCCAGCAGCCCGCAAGTACTAGCGGGGCGAGAGACCCAGTACTTC. This translates into CASSPQVLAGRETQYF.

This clone was seen only a few times. This chain links TRBV7-8 with TRBJ2-1, with 9 positions matching TRBD2. The CDR3 covers 15 residues. CDR1 is SGHVS and CDR2 is FQNEAQ in the germline V gene. The ends lost 5 bases at V and 2 bases at J; junction bases unmatched: 4. The CDR3 coding sequence is TGTGCCAGCAGCCTGTTAGCGGGAGCCTACAATGAGCAGTTCTTC. Its protein product is CASSLLAGAYNEQFF.

This clone was observed a handful of times. V gene TRBV9 combines with J gene TRBJ1-1, with TRBD1 identical over 8 bases. The germline gives CDR1 SGDLS, CDR2 YYNGEE. CDR3 length equals 16 residues. The V gene end was trimmed by 4 bases and the J gene end by 4 bases; junction bases not matched to a gene: 12. CDR3 loop: CASSPRPPTGVTEAFF. CDR3 DNA: TGTGCCAGCAGCCCACGACCTCCGACAGGGGTCACTGAAGCTTTCTTT.

Written as DNA, the CDR3 is TGTGCCAGCAGTAACGGGGACAGGGGTTACATTCAGTACTTC. Residues: CASSNGDRGYIQYF. This chain uses TRBV28 with TRBJ2-4; TRBD1 agrees at 10 bases. The CDR3 is made up of 14 amino acids. Trimming removed 5 bases from V and 8 bases from J; junction bases left unmatched: 6. Germline CDR1 is MDHEN and CDR2 is SYDVKM.

This clone was seen more than once but under ten times. This chain uses TRBV30 with TRBJ1-1; D perhaps matches TRBD1 (5 bases). Trimming cost V 1 base and J 5 bases, with 11 bases left between them. The CDR3 loop spans 13 amino acids. CDR1 and CDR2 (germline): GTSNPN, SVGIG (reference sequence). The CDR3 region has the DNA TGTGCCTGGAGTGAAAGGGGCCGGACTGAAGCTTTCTTT. Translated: CAWSERGRTEAFF.

This clone was seen a handful of times. This sample includes further DNA sequences coding for the same CDR3. The chain is built from TRBV29-1 and TRBJ1-2; perhaps TRBD1 as D (5 bases). The V end was cut by 6 bases, the J end by 4 bases, with 6 bases between. The CDR3 contains 10 residues. Germline CDR1 is SQVTM and CDR2 is ANQGSEA. The CDR3 loop reads CSVDSYGYTF. The CDR3 nucleotides are TGCAGCGTCGACAGCTATGGCTACACCTTC. The whole variable domain, remainder taken from reference TRBV29-1 and TRBJ1-2, is SAVISQKPSRDICQRGTSLTIQCQVDSQVTMMFWYRQQPGQSLTLIATANQGSEATYESGFVIDKFPISRPNLTFSTLTVSNMSPEDSSIYLCSVDSYGYTFGSGTRLTVV.

The chain recombines TRBV28 with TRBJ2-1, with 10 bases aligning to TRBD2. The CDR3 sequence is 14 residues long. In germline, CDR1 is MDHEN, CDR2 SYDVKM. The junction had 7 bases not matched to a gene; V was cut back by 6 bases and J by 8 bases. The CDR3 loop reads CASRKAGGDYEQFF. As DNA, the CDR3 is TGTGCCAGCAGGAAAGCGGGAGGGGATTATGAGCAGTTCTTC.

This clone was detected only a few times. The V gene is TRBV30, the J gene TRBJ1-6; 8 bases are shared with TRBD1. CDR3 length: 13 amino acids. V lost 5 bases to trimming and J lost 8 bases; unmatched junction nucleotides: 5. Germline V CDR1 and CDR2: GTSNPN, SVGIG (reference sequence). The CDR3 loop reads CAWQGARDSPLHF. The DNA of the CDR3 is TGTGCCTGGCAGGGGGCGCGGGATTCACCCCTCCACTTT.

The J gene is TRBJ2-1, the V gene TRBV28, with 11 bases aligning to TRBD2. Germline V lookup: CDR1 MDHEN, CDR2 SYDVKM. V lost 1 base to trimming and J lost 4 bases; unmatched junction nucleotides: 6. The CDR3 has 17 residues. In nucleotides, the CDR3 is TGTGCCAGCAGTTTATTTCTAGCGGGGGGTACTTACAATGAGCAGTTCTTC. It encodes CASSLFLAGGTYNEQFF.

This clone has just a few counts. This chain links TRBV28 with TRBJ2-3; TRBD2 matches 10 bases. The CDR3 consists of 13 residues. Germline V gene lookup returns CDR1 MDHEN and CDR2 SYDVKM. The CDR3 region is CATEREGTDTQYF. The CDR3 DNA sequence: TGTGCTACGGAGCGGGAGGGTACAGATACGCAGTATTTT.

This clone was seen more than once but under ten times. The chain joins TRBV28 to TRBJ2-3, with D tentatively TRBD1 (6 bases). Trimming removed 7 bases from V and 4 bases from J, with 12 bases in between. The CDR3 is 13 residues long. The germline gives CDR1 MDHEN, CDR2 SYDVKM. The CDR3 coding sequence is TGTGCCAGCACTGCAGGGGTCCCAGATACGCAGTATTTT. Protein sequence: CASTAGVPDTQYF.

The CDR3 spells CASSLDSGQPQHF. The CDR3 DNA is TGTGCCAGCAGCTTAGACTCGGGGCAGCCCCAGCATTTT. V usage is TRBV7-2 and J usage is TRBJ1-5; D call uncertain. Germline CDR1 is SGHTA and CDR2 is FQGNSA. Trimming stripped 1 base from V and 7 bases from J, with 8 bases between. The CDR3 is 13 residues long. The full variable domain, completed using reference TRBV7-2 and TRBJ1-5, is GAGVSQSPSNKVTEKGKDVELRCDPISGHTALYWYRQSLGQGLEFLIYFQGNSAPDKSGLPSDRFSAERTGGSVSTLTIQRTQQEDSAVYLCASSLDSGQPQHFGDGTRLSIL.

This clone was detected a few times. The chain carries TRBV19 and TRBJ2-7; no definite D call. V was pared by 3 bases and J by 0 bases, with 6 bases between. Per germline, CDR1 LNHDA and CDR2 SQIVND (reference sequence). This CDR3 comprises 13 residues. The DNA of the CDR3 is TGTGCCAGTAGTATTAACTACTCCTACGAGCAGTACTTC. It yields the protein CASSINYSYEQYF.